The 31 T cell receptor beta chains reported below all come from one sample, sequenced in a study of PD-1 blockade in classical Hodgkin lymphoma. Measured with immunoSEQ multiplex PCR; TCRdb has only the in-frame clones, and not every one. The sample lists about 13,000 clones, 85% to 90% occurring once. Each of the patients experienced relapse following autologous stem cell transplantation, and their brentuximab vedotin exposure differed. Magnetic depletion of unwanted cells isolated CD4+ T cells from thawed PBMCs. Sequenced material: CD4+ T cells from blood, taken at baseline. These TCRs come from a human donor with classical Hodgkin lymphoma.

The rearrangement links TRBV18 to TRBJ1-1, with D perhaps TRBD1 (5 bases). Trimming removed 2 bases from V and 1 base from J, with 8 bases in between. The CDR3 sequence is 14 residues long. CDR1 is KGHSH and CDR2 is LQKENI in the germline V gene. The CDR3, as DNA: TGTGCCAGCTCACCAGGGGCGGGGAACACTGAAGCTTTCTTT. Protein product: CASSPGAGNTEAFF.

The chain carries TRBV10-3 and TRBJ1-5; D unresolved. The CDR3 runs 12 residues. Trimming left V 8 bases short and J 3 bases short, with 8 bases between. Germline values: CDR1 ENHRY, CDR2 SYGVKD. In DNA, the CDR3 is TGTGCCATCGGGCGGTCCAATCAGCCCCAGCATTTT. Protein: CAIGRSNQPQHF.

The gene calls are TRBV2 and TRBJ1-1, with 7 bases identical to TRBD1. With 3 bases clipped from V and 4 bases from J, the junction kept 5 bases outside the gene matches. CDR3 length equals 14 residues. Germline CDR1 reads SNHLY; CDR2 reads FYNNEI. The CDR3 region is CASSEGSGGTEAFF. CDR3 in DNA: TGTGCCAGCAGTGAGGGGTCAGGGGGCACTGAAGCTTTCTTT.

The rearrangement links TRBV19 to TRBJ1-5, with 8 bases aligning to TRBD1. The CDR3 spans 15 residues. The junction had 7 bases not matched to a gene; V was cut back by 3 bases and J by 6 bases. Germline lookup yields CDR1 LNHDA and CDR2 SQIVND (reference sequence). The CDR3 sequence: CASSIKTGGLQPQHF. The CDR3 nucleotides read TGTGCCAGTAGTATTAAAACAGGGGGACTTCAGCCCCAGCATTTT.

V usage is TRBV30 and J usage is TRBJ2-4, with a possible D match to TRBD1 (6 bases). This CDR3 is built from 16 residues. Germline lookup yields CDR1 GTSNPN and CDR2 SVGIG (reference sequence). Between the trimmed V and J ends, which lost 1 base and 4 bases, there was a span of 17 bases. The CDR3 DNA reads as TGTGCCTGGAGTGAAGGTTGGCGACAGGCGAAAAACATTCAGTACTTC. It encodes CAWSEGWRQAKNIQYF.

The J gene is TRBJ2-7, the V gene TRBV2; 8 bases are a match to TRBD1. CDR1 and CDR2 from the germline V gene are SNHLY and FYNNEI. The CDR3 has 17 residues. The V segment lost 1 base and the J segment 5 bases; nucleotides outside the gene matches: 13. This chain's CDR3 is CASSEVSAGQGGNEQYF. In nucleotides, the CDR3 is TGTGCCAGCAGTGAAGTTTCAGCCGGACAGGGCGGTAACGAGCAGTACTTC.

The chain uses TRBV5-1 and TRBJ2-2; D call uncertain. The length of the CDR3 is 15 residues. Between the trimmed V and J ends, which lost 1 base and 6 bases, there was a span of 13 bases. Germline V gene data show CDR1 as SGHRS and CDR2 as YFSETQ. The CDR3 bases are TGCGCCAGCAGCTTGTGGCGCCTGGGCGCCGGGGAGCTGTTTTTT. This gives the protein CASSLWRLGAGELFF. Using reference TRBV5-1 and TRBJ2-2 for the parts outside the CDR3, the full variable domain is KAGVTQTPRYLIKTRGQQVTLSCSPISGHRSVSWYQQTPGQGLQFLFEYFSETQRNKGNFPGRFSGRQFSNSRSEMNVSTLELGDSALYLCASSLWRLGAGELFFGEGSRLTVL.

The gene calls are TRBV7-9 and TRBJ2-6; D could derive from TRBD1 or TRBD2 (5 bases each). CDR1 is SEHNR, CDR2 FQNEAQ, per germline (reference sequence). Between the trimmed V and J ends, which lost 2 bases and 2 bases, there was a span of 16 bases. CDR3 length equals 18 residues. The CDR3 DNA reads as TGTGCCAGCAGCTTATCAGGGTTCCACGGGACTGGGGCCAACGTCCTGACTTTC. It codes for CASSLSGFHGTGANVLTF.

This chain links TRBV27 with TRBJ2-1; D unclear. The V gene's germline CDR1 is MNHEY and CDR2 SMNVEV (reference sequence). The CDR3 length is 15 residues. Trimming took 1 base from V and 8 from J, leaving 15 bases between them. In DNA, the CDR3 is TGTGCCAGCAGTTTATATCTCCGTTCTGGGTATGAGCAGTTCTTC. Translating gives CASSLYLRSGYEQFF.

This rearrangement joins TRBV11-2 to TRBJ2-5, with D hard to call. Germline CDR1 reads SGHAT; CDR2 reads FQNNGV. Deletions cut 0 bases from V and 0 bases from J, with 23 bases between. This CDR3 comprises 20 residues. The CDR3: CASSLERFGRPDYNQETQYF. The CDR3 DNA follows: TGTGCCAGCAGCTTAGAAAGGTTTGGACGACCGGATTATAACCAAGAGACCCAGTACTTC.

The chain links TRBV5-1 to TRBJ2-7; TRBD2 matches at 7 bases. With 0 bases clipped from V and 2 bases from J, the junction kept 14 bases outside the gene matches. Germline CDR1 is SGHRS and CDR2 is YFSETQ. The length of the CDR3 is 18 residues. CDR3 protein: CASSLVYLGLAETYEQYF. Written as DNA, the CDR3 is TGCGCCAGCAGCTTGGTCTATCTCGGGCTAGCGGAGACCTACGAGCAGTACTTC.

V is TRBV5-1 and J is TRBJ2-3, with a possible D match to TRBD2 (5 bases). Germline V CDR1 and CDR2: SGHRS, YFSETQ. Deletions cut 1 base from V and 2 bases from J, with 14 bases between. CDR3 size: 16 residues. The CDR3 spells CASSLFAGLPTDTQYF. The CDR3 DNA reads as TGCGCCAGCAGCTTGTTTGCGGGCCTACCCACAGATACGCAGTATTTT.

This chain uses TRBV5-1 with TRBJ2-7, with no clear D. Germline V gives CDR1 SGHRS, CDR2 YFSETQ. The V end lost 0 bases, the J end lost 5 bases, and 3 bases lay between the germline ends. The CDR3 length is 11 residues. CDR3 region: CASSLADEQYF. Written as DNA, the CDR3 is TGCGCCAGCAGCTTGGCCGACGAGCAGTACTTC.

The chain employs TRBV15 and TRBJ2-7; 7 bases align to TRBD1. The CDR3 sequence is 14 residues long. Germline V lookup: CDR1 LNHNV, CDR2 YYDKDF (reference sequence). Unmatched junction bases numbered 7, after V lost 4 bases and J lost 4 bases. The DNA of the CDR3 is TGTGCCACCAGCACGGGCAGGGGGTTGTACGAGCAGTACTTC. It codes for CATSTGRGLYEQYF.

V and J are TRBV5-4 and TRBJ2-2; perhaps D is TRBD1 or TRBD2 (5 bases each). With 4 bases removed from V and 6 bases from J, the gap between germline ends came to 10 bases. The CDR3 is made up of 13 amino acids. Germline V gene lookup returns CDR1 SGHNT and CDR2 YYREEE (reference sequence). The CDR3 reads CASSQPGPGELFF. The CDR3, as DNA: TGTGCCAGCAGCCAGCCGGGACCCGGGGAGCTGTTTTTT. Together with reference TRBV5-4 and TRBJ2-2, the CDR3 gives the full variable domain: ETGVTQSPTHLIKTRGQQVTLRCSSQSGHNTVSWYQQALGQGPQFIFQYYREEENGRGNFPPRFSGLQFPNYSSELNVNALELDDSALYLCASSQPGPGELFFGEGSRLTVL.

V is TRBV28 and J is TRBJ2-7; D is possibly TRBD1 (6 bases). The germline V and J ends were trimmed by 2 bases and 1 base, with 9 bases remaining between them. Germline V gene sequence: CDR1 MDHEN, CDR2 SYDVKM. This CDR3 region has 14 residues. CDR3 bases: TGTGCCAGCAGTTTACCGGGACATTCCTACGAGCAGTACTTC. Protein product: CASSLPGHSYEQYF.

This chain links TRBV7-9 with TRBJ2-5; the D gene is possibly TRBD1 (6 bases). This CDR3 has 12 residues. The germline V gene encodes CDR1 SEHNR and CDR2 FQNEAQ (reference sequence). V was cut by 5 bases and J by 11 bases, with 15 bases left in between. The CDR3 protein is CASSKEDRRQYF. For the CDR3, the DNA is TGTGCCAGCAGCAAAGAAGACAGGCGGCAGTACTTC. The full variable domain, completed using reference TRBV7-9 and TRBJ2-5, is DTGVSQNPRHKITKRGQNVTFRCDPISEHNRLYWYRQTLGQGPEFLTYFQNEAQLEKSRLLSDRFSAERPKGSFSTLEIQRTEQGDSAMYLCASSKEDRRQYFGPGTRLLVL.

The count of this clone is one. V gene TRBV7-2 combines with J gene TRBJ2-1, with TRBD2 as a possible D gene (5 bases). The V end was cut by 4 bases, the J end by 7 bases, with 17 bases between. Germline V CDR1 and CDR2: SGHTA, FQGNSA. The CDR3 has 15 amino acids. CDR3 nucleotide sequence: TGTGCCAGCAGCTCTGCGGGTGGGTTTGGGAATGAGCAGTTCTTC. It codes for CASSSAGGFGNEQFF.

The chain combines TRBV19 with TRBJ1-3; a weak D match, TRBD1 (6 bases). The germline gives CDR1 LNHDA, CDR2 SQIVND (reference sequence). The CDR3 is 17 residues long. With 6 bases removed from V and 3 bases from J, the gap between germline ends came to 21 bases. CDR3 loop: CASSHGRGLSGGNTIYF. The CDR3 coding sequence is TGTGCCAGTAGCCACGGACGGGGGCTTTCTGGTGGAAACACCATATATTTT.

V is TRBV6-6 and J is TRBJ1-5; 7 bases are a match to TRBD1. Trimming removed 1 base from V and 0 bases from J; junction bases left unmatched: 3. Germline values: CDR1 MNHNY, CDR2 SVGAGI (reference sequence). The CDR3 has 16 amino acids. The CDR3 DNA follows: TGTGCCAGCAGTTACTTGGGACAGAATAGCAATCAGCCCCAGCATTTT. The encoded protein is CASSYLGQNSNQPQHF.

The CDR3 region has the DNA TGTGCCAGCAGCAGAAGCGGGTACAATGAGCAGTTCTTC. Encoded protein: CASSRSGYNEQFF. The chain combines TRBV11-2 with TRBJ2-1; the D gene is possibly TRBD2 (6 bases). The germline gives CDR1 SGHAT, CDR2 FQNNGV. The CDR3 loop spans 13 amino acids. V was shortened by 5 bases and J by 4 bases, with 9 bases between the two germline ends.

This clone has just a few counts. The J gene is TRBJ1-2, the V gene TRBV28; tentative D call: TRBD1 (5 bases). V was shortened by 5 bases and J by 4 bases, with 23 bases between the two germline ends. The CDR3 sequence is 17 residues long. The germline V gene has CDR1 MDHEN and CDR2 SYDVKM. CDR3 loop: CASSPILLSGTGYGYTF. The CDR3 DNA reads as TGTGCCAGCAGTCCTATCCTCTTATCCGGGACTGGCTATGGCTACACCTTC.

The chain joins TRBV5-1 to TRBJ2-1; 8 bases agree with TRBD2. Germline V CDR1 and CDR2: SGHRS, YFSETQ. The CDR3 has 15 residues. Trimming at V came to 4 bases and at J to 3 bases, leaving 6 bases not matched to a gene. The DNA of the CDR3 is TGCGCCAGCAGCGGTAGCGGGACAATCTACAATGAGCAGTTCTTC. Its protein product is CASSGSGTIYNEQFF.

The rearrangement joins TRBV5-6 to TRBJ1-6, with a tentative D call TRBD1 (5 bases). This CDR3 region has 14 residues. V gave up 0 bases and J gave up 6 bases, with 7 bases separating them. Germline V CDR1 and CDR2: SGHDT, YYEEEE. The CDR3 DNA sequence: TGTGCCAGCAGCTTGGTCCAGGGTAATTCACCCCTCCACTTT. Its protein is CASSLVQGNSPLHF.

About this clone: The junction and the germline gene differ at one end; a read error may be behind it. The V gene is TRBV28, the J gene TRBJ1-1; D is possibly TRBD1 (6 bases). Germline CDR1 is MDHEN and CDR2 is SYDVKM. This CDR3 region has 13 residues. CDR3 sequence reads: CASSTGTRPDAFF. The CDR3, as DNA: TGTGCCAGCAGCACCGGGACACGGCCTGATGCTTTCTTT.

The CDR3 sequence: CAIMGQGSSYEQYF. The CDR3 nucleotides read TGTGCCATCATGGGCCAGGGGAGCTCCTACGAGCAGTACTTC. The rearrangement links TRBV10-3 to TRBJ2-7; maybe TRBD1 (6 bases). CDR1 is ENHRY and CDR2 is SYGVKD in the germline V gene. This CDR3 has 14 residues. V lost 7 bases to trimming and J lost 0 bases, with 13 bases between them.

The J gene is TRBJ2-7, the V gene TRBV19; TRBD1 matches 12 bases. CDR3 length: 13 residues. Germline CDR1 and CDR2: LNHDA and SQIVND (reference sequence). J lost 4 bases, V lost 7 bases, and 2 bases had no gene match. CDR3 protein: CASKGQGAYEQYF. DNA of the CDR3: TGTGCCAGTAAGGGACAGGGGGCTTACGAGCAGTACTTC.

The chain couples TRBV25-1 to TRBJ1-4; D remains unclear. Trimming removed 5 bases at V and 3 bases at J, with 10 bases between. Per the germline V gene, CDR1 is MGHDK and CDR2 is SYGVNS. CDR3 length equals 14 residues. CDR3 nucleotides: TGTGCCAGCAGTCCTAAGAATTCTAATGAAAAACTGTTTTTT. Its protein product is CASSPKNSNEKLFF.

The chain recombines TRBV5-5 with TRBJ2-1; 7 bases align to TRBD1. The V and J ends lost 0 bases and 4 bases, in that order; junction bases with no gene match: 4. Germline V gene data show CDR1 as SGHKS and CDR2 as YYEKEE (reference sequence). The CDR3 has 15 amino acids. CDR3 in amino acids: CASSLVFRGYNEQFF. As DNA, the CDR3 is TGTGCCAGCAGCTTGGTTTTCAGGGGGTACAATGAGCAGTTCTTC.

The rearrangement joins TRBV7-9 to TRBJ2-7; the D gene is possibly TRBD2 (5 bases). The CDR3 covers 14 residues. Germline V gives CDR1 SEHNR, CDR2 FQNEAQ (reference sequence). Deletions cut 1 base from V and 5 bases from J, with 12 bases between. CDR3: CASSLVEAVHEQYF. The CDR3 DNA reads as TGTGCCAGCAGCTTAGTGGAGGCAGTCCACGAGCAGTACTTC.

This clone was found once. The V and J genes are TRBV9 and TRBJ2-1; a weak D match, TRBD1 (6 bases). There are 18 residues in the CDR3. Trimming took off 4 bases at V and 3 bases at J, with 23 bases between the two ends. CDR1 is SGDLS and CDR2 is YYNGEE in the germline V gene. The DNA of the CDR3 is TGTGCCAGCAGCTCCCAACGTGGGAGACAGGCCCACTACAATGAGCAGTTCTTC. Translating it yields CASSSQRGRQAHYNEQFF.